Sequencing of this T cell receptor beta chain was carried out in a study of response to subunit inactivated influenza vaccine. General observations from the study: Few additional T cells are recruited per seasonal influenza vaccination, authors suggested.

With respect to this clonotype: Its matching antigen is unknown.

The CDR3 consists of 15 residues. Germline loops: CDR1 LGHNA, CDR2 YSLEER. J gave up 5 bases and V 4 bases, and 8 bases lay outside the gene matches. Using its own MiXCR run on the RT-PCR reads, TCRdb lists one record per CDR3 protein. Of around 760,000 distinct CDR3 sequences in the sample, over 11% were seen once. The chain joins TRBV4-3 to TRBJ2-5, with TRBD1 matching over 9 bases. The material was PBMCs from blood, obtained 14 to 15 days before vaccination. The sequence was obtained from a man aged 50 to 60 who received an inactivated influenza vaccine. CDR3 in DNA: TGCGCCAGCAGCCTGGACAGGGGAGGAGGGGAGACCCAGTACTTC. Protein: CASSLDRGGGETQYF.